The table lists the clone carrying this T cell receptor beta chain with a few counts. Its specificity is not known. This entry belongs to a study of blood T cells in healthy people across ages. A second PCR of about 7 to 12 cycles used a sample-barcoded 5' primer and a J-beta primer mix. MiXCR, run by TCRdb on the 5' RACE reads, gives a single entry per CDR3 protein. The table lists 1.5 million to 2 million distinct CDR3 sequences, almost 35% of them singletons, with approximately 11% in the top ten. Study results and limitations: In the absence of known donor CMV status, changes in expanded clonotypes were possibly confounded.

This CDR3 region has 12 residues. Germline CDR1 reads LGHDT; CDR2 reads YNNKEL (reference sequence). This receptor was identified in a woman in her thirties in good health. The rearrangement joins TRBV3-1 to TRBJ2-5; no definite D call. The J call could be wrong; TRBJ2-7 is a better fit for the DNA end. The sequencing sample was made of blood. As DNA, the CDR3 is TGTGCCAGCAGCCAAGCGGATGGCGAGCAGTACTTC. It encodes CASSQADGEQYF.